A single sample is the source of the 31 T cell receptor beta chains below, sequenced in a study of CD8+CD57+ T cells in acquired aplastic anemia. CDR3 and TCR beta VDJ profiling relied on genomic DNA as the template. TCRdb reprocessed the reads with MiXCR, giving one entry per CDR3 protein. Of some 140,000 distinct CDR3 sequences in the sample, 41% were seen once. The source material was sorted CD4+, CD8+, or CD8+CD57+ T cells (not recorded which) from PBMCs. Source of these receptors: a human donor in good health, serving as a control.

The table lists this clonotype with many counts. J is TRBJ1-2 and V is TRBV29-1; D is possibly TRBD1 (5 bases). Germline loops: CDR1 SQVTM, CDR2 ANQGSEA. The CDR3 has 13 residues. V lost 2 bases to trimming and J lost 3 bases, with 10 bases between them. This CDR3 reads CSVESLQDYGYTF. CDR3 coding DNA: TGCAGCGTTGAAAGCCTACAGGACTATGGCTACACCTTC.

This clonotype has a handful of counts. V usage is TRBV3-1 and J usage is TRBJ2-1; no firm D call. The CDR3 is made up of 13 amino acids. The germline gives CDR1 LGHDT, CDR2 YNNKEL (reference sequence). Trimming pared 4 bases from V and 0 bases from J, leaving 4 bases between. CDR3 sequence: CASSPNSYNEQFF. As DNA, the CDR3 is TGTGCCAGCAGCCCGAACTCCTACAATGAGCAGTTCTTC.

This chain uses TRBV12-3 or TRBV12-4 with TRBJ1-1; the D gene is possibly TRBD1 (5 bases). This CDR3 contains 12 residues. Between the trimmed V and J ends, which lost 5 bases and 11 bases, there was a span of 15 bases. The CDR3 coding sequence is TGTGCCAGCAGTCACTCGGGGGTTCTCGCTTTCTTT. As protein: CASSHSGVLAFF.

The chain is built from TRBV19 and TRBJ1-6, with 9 positions matching TRBD1. V shed 0 bases and J 10 bases; nucleotides not matched to a gene: 4. Germline-derived CDR1 and CDR2 are LNHDA and SQIVND (reference sequence). This CDR3 is built from 15 residues. CDR3 DNA: TGTGCCAGTAGTATAGACACAGGGGGCGAGTCACCCCTCCACTTT. Translation: CASSIDTGGESPLHF.

This clonotype showed up many times. V gene TRBV5-1 combines with J gene TRBJ2-3, with a possible D match to TRBD2 (6 bases). The CDR3 extends over 14 amino acids. Trimming pared 2 bases from V and 4 bases from J, leaving 11 bases between. Looked up from germline, CDR1 is SGHRS and CDR2 is YFSETQ. DNA of the CDR3: TGCGCCAGCAGCTTAACTAGCAGCCCAGATACGCAGTATTTT. Translation gives CASSLTSSPDTQYF. Full variable domain (missing parts from reference TRBV5-1 and TRBJ2-3): KAGVTQTPRYLIKTRGQQVTLSCSPISGHRSVSWYQQTPGQGLQFLFEYFSETQRNKGNFPGRFSGRQFSNSRSEMNVSTLELGDSALYLCASSLTSSPDTQYFGPGTRLTVL.

This clonotype occurred many times. This sequence may be a read error, since a much larger clone differs from it by one base. The J gene is TRBJ2-7, the V gene TRBV2; D remains ambiguous. CDR1 and CDR2 (germline): SNHLY, FYNNEI. The CDR3 runs to 13 residues. CDR3 in DNA: TGTGCCAGCAGTGTCCAAAGCTCCTACGAGCGGTACTTC. Residues: CASSVQSSYERYF. Complete variable domain (other parts from reference TRBV2 and TRBJ2-7): EPEVTQTPSHQVTQMGQEVILRCVPISNHLYFYWYRQILGQKVEFLVSFYNNEISEKSEIFDDQFSVERPDGSNFTLKIRSTKLEDSAMYFCASSVQSSYERYFGPGTRLTVT.

The chain is built from TRBV24-1 and TRBJ1-3; 9 bases fit TRBD1. Germline V gene lookup returns CDR1 KGHDR and CDR2 SFDVKD. The J segment lost 4 bases and the V segment lost 4 bases, leaving 10 bases of the junction unmatched. The CDR3 length is 17 residues. The CDR3 reads CATSDLPGTGIGNTIYF. Written as DNA, the CDR3 is TGTGCCACCAGTGACCTTCCCGGGACAGGGATCGGAAACACCATATATTTT.

This clonotype has at least ten counts. The V gene is TRBV6-1, the J gene TRBJ1-5; 7 nucleotides line up with TRBD1. The trim removed 1 base at V and 4 bases at J, leaving 4 bases unmatched. The CDR3 consists of 15 residues. Germline V gene sequence: CDR1 MNHNS, CDR2 SASEGT. Here the CDR3 reads CASSEGLTGNQPQHF. The CDR3 coding sequence is TGTGCCAGCAGTGAAGGCTTGACAGGGAATCAGCCCCAGCATTTT.

This clonotype has at least ten counts. The rearrangement joins TRBV19 to TRBJ1-5; TRBD1 aligns across 7 bases. Germline V gene data show CDR1 as LNHDA and CDR2 as SQIVND (reference sequence). V gave up 7 bases and J gave up 0 bases; unmatched junction bases: 3. This CDR3 has 14 residues. CDR3 DNA sequence: TGTGCCAGTACCCAGGGGGGTAGCAATCAGCCCCAGCATTTT. Translated, it gives CASTQGGSNQPQHF.

The chain recombines TRBV19 with TRBJ1-2; 11 bases fit TRBD1. The CDR3 contains 16 residues. The V and J ends lost 8 bases and 5 bases, in that order; junction bases with no gene match: 13. Germline V CDR1 and CDR2: LNHDA, SQIVND (reference sequence). The CDR3 reads CASGVGQGVVEYGYTF. Written as DNA, the CDR3 is TGTGCCAGTGGAGTGGGACAGGGGGTAGTTGAATATGGCTACACCTTC.

V gene TRBV15 combines with J gene TRBJ2-7, with D perhaps TRBD1 or TRBD2 (5 bases each). CDR3 size: 17 residues. V was pared by 3 bases and J by 5 bases, with 23 bases between. Germline V gives CDR1 LNHNV, CDR2 YYDKDF (reference sequence). CDR3 sequence: CATSSLGDPLRSHEQYF. The CDR3 DNA sequence: TGTGCCACCAGCAGTTTAGGGGACCCCCTACGTTCCCACGAGCAGTACTTC.

This clonotype was picked up many times. The chain employs TRBV18 and TRBJ1-6, with D maybe TRBD1 (6 bases). CDR3 length: 14 amino acids. With 2 bases removed from V and 8 bases from J, the gap between germline ends came to 10 bases. Germline V gene sequence: CDR1 KGHSH, CDR2 LQKENI. As DNA, the CDR3 is TGTGCCAGCTCACCAAACAGGGATGATTCACCCCTCCACTTT. Encoded protein: CASSPNRDDSPLHF. The variable domain in full, completed from reference TRBV18 and TRBJ1-6, reads NAGVMQNPRHLVRRRGQEARLRCSPMKGHSHVYWYRQLPEEGLKFMVYLQKENIIDESGMPKERFSAEFPKEGPSILRIQQVVRGDSAAYFCASSPNRDDSPLHFGNGTRLTVT.

The table lists this clonotype with a few counts. This rearrangement joins TRBV27 to TRBJ2-6, with D uncertain. CDR3 size: 18 residues. The germline CDR1 and CDR2 sequences are MNHEY and SMNVEV (reference sequence). V lost 6 bases and J 0 bases, leaving 18 bases between the germline ends. CDR3 coding DNA: TGTGCCAGCAGCACCTCAGCCGGGTTGGGCTCTGGGGCCAACGTCCTGACTTTC. It codes for CASSTSAGLGSGANVLTF.

The chain is built from TRBV29-1 and TRBJ1-2; D is uncertain. The CDR3 extends over 13 amino acids. Between the trimmed V and J ends, which lost 7 bases and 2 bases, there was a span of 14 bases. Germline V gene lookup returns CDR1 SQVTM and CDR2 ANQGSEA. The CDR3 region is CSGAEKGNYGYTF. CDR3 sequence (DNA): TGCAGCGGGGCCGAGAAGGGAAACTATGGCTACACCTTC.

At least ten counts were recorded for this clonotype. The chain joins TRBV5-6 to TRBJ2-6; D gene ambiguous. The ends were cut back, 4 bases at V and 4 bases at J, with 6 bases in the middle. Germline V gives CDR1 SGHDT, CDR2 YYEEEE. CDR3 length: 13 residues. The CDR3 bases are TGTGCCAGCAGCGTTGCCGGGGCCAACGTCCTGACTTTC. It yields the protein CASSVAGANVLTF.

Concerning this clonotype: This CDR3 is missing its conserved last phenylalanine or tryptophan, likely due to a read error. The chain uses TRBV24-1 and TRBJ2-3; tentative D call: TRBD2 (6 bases). CDR1 is KGHDR and CDR2 is SFDVKD in the germline V gene. Trimming cost V 4 bases and J 6 bases, with 7 bases left between them. This CDR3 is built from 12 residues. CDR3 residues: CATSDRGDTQYL. The CDR3 nucleotides are TGTGCCACCAGTGACCGGGGGGATACGCAGTATCTT.

This clonotype was picked up many times. The rearrangement joins TRBV10-3 to TRBJ2-7, with TRBD1 matching 9 bases. Germline V gene lookup returns CDR1 ENHRY and CDR2 SYGVKD. The CDR3 has 14 residues. V lost 8 bases, J lost 4 bases, and 9 bases stayed unmatched. The CDR3: CAIAVPGQGYEQYF. The DNA of the CDR3 is TGTGCCATCGCGGTTCCGGGACAGGGATACGAGCAGTACTTC.

This clonotype has just one count. V usage is TRBV20-1 and J usage is TRBJ2-7; D uncertain. Germline V gene data show CDR1 as DFQATT and CDR2 as SNEGSKA (reference sequence). The CDR3 sequence is 12 residues long. Trimming removed 0 bases at V and 3 bases at J, with 6 bases between. In DNA, the CDR3 is TGCAGTGCTAGAGAAGGACGCTACGAGCAGTACTTC. Protein product: CSAREGRYEQYF.

Worth noting for this clonotype: A read error may explain this, as a much larger clone is one base away. The V gene is TRBV6-2 or TRBV6-3, the J gene TRBJ1-1, with D tentatively TRBD1 (5 bases). Germline CDR1 MNHEY, CDR2 SVGEGT. Trimming shortened V by 6 bases and J by 4 bases, and 12 bases separated the two germline ends. The CDR3 length is 13 residues. The CDR3 spells CASRGRASTEAFF. Here the CDR3 DNA reads TGTGCCAGCAGGGGCAGGGCTAGCACTGAAGCTTTCTTT.

CDR3 sequence reads: CASTPDGGQPQHF. The CDR3, as DNA: TGTGCCAGCACCCCGGATGGGGGTCAGCCCCAGCATTTT. V is TRBV2 and J is TRBJ1-5; D may be TRBD1 (5 bases). The CDR3 is 13 residues long. Trimming removed 7 bases at V and 6 bases at J, with 13 bases between. Looked up from germline, CDR1 is SNHLY and CDR2 is FYNNEI.

This clonotype has at least ten counts. The genes are TRBV6-4 and TRBJ1-2; perhaps TRBD1 as D (6 bases). Germline V lookup: CDR1 MRHNA, CDR2 SNTAGT. The CDR3 length is 15 residues. V lost 0 bases, J lost 5 bases, and 13 bases lay in between. In DNA form, the CDR3 reads TGTGCCAGCAGTGACTCCTCAGGGGTCGGGTATGGCTACACCTTC. Translated: CASSDSSGVGYGYTF.

Comment on this clonotype: A single base separates this from a much larger clone, so it may be a read error. The V and J genes are TRBV5-4 and TRBJ2-1; TRBD1 or TRBD2 may be the D gene (5 bases each). This CDR3 region has 14 residues. Germline assignment: CDR1 SGHNT and CDR2 YYREEE (reference sequence). V was trimmed by 2 bases and J by 6 bases, leaving 12 bases between them. This CDR3 is CASSFRGGGNEQFF. Here the CDR3 DNA reads TGTGCCAGCAGCTTTAGAGGTGGGGGCAATGAGCAGTTCTTC.

As concerns this clonotype: It may be a read error: a sequence one base away is much more abundant. The chain employs TRBV5-1 and TRBJ1-2; no clear D gene. This CDR3 has 15 amino acids. Germline V lookup: CDR1 SGHRS, CDR2 YFSETQ. The DNA of the CDR3 is TGCGTCAGCAGCCTCGGGTCCGGGGTGAAAAATGGCTACACCTTC. Protein: CVSSLGSGVKNGYTF.

This clonotype showed up just a few times. CDR3: CSARETGDLHQPQHF. The DNA for the CDR3 is TGCAGTGCTAGAGAGACAGGGGACCTTCATCAGCCCCAGCATTTT. The gene calls are TRBV20-1 and TRBJ1-5, with 8 bases matching TRBD1. CDR1 DFQATT and CDR2 SNEGSKA come from the germline V gene (reference sequence). The CDR3 sequence is 15 residues long. V shed 0 bases, J shed 5 bases, and the junction held 6 bases outside the gene matches.

V gene TRBV2 combines with J gene TRBJ1-2; maybe TRBD1 (6 bases). The CDR3 extends over 12 amino acids. Trimming took 7 bases from V and 12 from J, leaving 18 bases between them. Germline values: CDR1 SNHLY, CDR2 FYNNEI. As DNA, the CDR3 is TGTGCCAGCACGGGGGACATCTCTGGAAACACCTTC. The encoded protein is CASTGDISGNTF.

V usage is TRBV20-1 and J usage is TRBJ2-3; 12 nucleotides match TRBD2. The CDR3 has 15 residues. The trim removed 6 bases at V and 1 base at J, leaving 5 bases unmatched. Germline CDR1 is DFQATT and CDR2 is SNEGSKA (reference sequence). CDR3 bases: TGCAGTGCCTCGGGACTAGCGGGCCGCACAGATACGCAGTATTTT. This codes for CSASGLAGRTDTQYF.

This clonotype was observed a handful of times. The CDR3 spells CASSQGRGGGSTGELFF. Written as DNA, the CDR3 is TGCGCCAGCAGCCAAGGACGTGGGGGAGGTAGTACCGGGGAGCTGTTTTTT. The chain employs TRBV4-1 and TRBJ2-2; D is perhaps TRBD2 (6 bases). Trimming pared 1 base from V and 5 bases from J, leaving 17 bases between. The CDR3 covers 17 residues. Germline assignment: CDR1 MGHRA and CDR2 YSYEKL.

A word on this clonotype: A much larger clone sits a single nucleotide away, making a read error possible. J is TRBJ2-3 and V is TRBV5-1; 8 nucleotides match TRBD2. The CDR3 is 14 amino acids. Per germline, CDR1 SGHRS and CDR2 YFSETQ. The V and J ends lost 5 bases and 4 bases, in that order; junction bases with no gene match: 6. The CDR3 DNA sequence: TGCGCCAGCAGTTCGGGACTAGTCGCAGATACGCAGTATTTT. This translates into CASSSGLVADTQYF.

This clonotype has at least ten counts. V and J are TRBV12-3 or TRBV12-4 and TRBJ2-1; 9 bases map to TRBD2. This CDR3 region has 15 residues. Unmatched junction bases numbered 9, after V lost 5 bases and J lost 7 bases. The CDR3 sequence is CASSTLAGLGNEQFF. CDR3 coding DNA: TGTGCCAGCAGTACGCTAGCGGGACTGGGTAATGAGCAGTTCTTC.

This clonotype was detected many times. The chain couples TRBV7-6 to TRBJ1-3; no clear D. The CDR3 has 14 amino acids. Trimming left V 5 bases short and J 8 bases short, with 16 bases between. Germline-derived CDR1 and CDR2 are SGHVS and FNYEAQ. As DNA, the CDR3 is TGTGCCAGCAGCGCGATATACAGTGAGGACACCATATATTTT. Residues: CASSAIYSEDTIYF.

This clonotype was recorded once. For the CDR3, the DNA is TGCAGTGCTAGTGATAGCGGGGGGGCTAAGTCCTACAATGAGCAGTTCTTC. This sequence encodes CSASDSGGAKSYNEQFF. This sequence joins TRBV20-1 and TRBJ2-1; TRBD2 matches at 11 bases. Trimming at V came to 3 bases and at J to 1 base, leaving 8 bases not matched to a gene. Germline V lookup: CDR1 DFQATT, CDR2 SNEGSKA (reference sequence). The CDR3 is 17 residues long.